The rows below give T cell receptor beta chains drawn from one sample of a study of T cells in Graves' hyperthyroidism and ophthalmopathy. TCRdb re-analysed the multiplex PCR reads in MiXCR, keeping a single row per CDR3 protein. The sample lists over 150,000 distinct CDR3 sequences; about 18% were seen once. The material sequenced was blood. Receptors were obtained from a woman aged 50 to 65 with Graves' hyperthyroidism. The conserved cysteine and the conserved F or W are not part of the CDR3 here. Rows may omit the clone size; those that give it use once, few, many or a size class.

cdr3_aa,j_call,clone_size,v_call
ASQEGSVANEKLF,TRBJ1-4,-,TRBV30
ASSPGQAPNTQY,TRBJ2-3,many,TRBV12-3/TRBV12-4
ASSPGHNAEAF,TRBJ1-1,many,TRBV2
ASSYSTGGRQPQH,TRBJ1-5,many,TRBV6-2/TRBV6-3
ASSEWGNQPQH,TRBJ1-5,many,TRBV2
ASSKGRRFGNSPLH,TRBJ1-6,many,TRBV2
ASSVAEGTEAF,TRBJ1-1,many,TRBV9
ASSSTGEGYT,TRBJ1-2,many,TRBV11-2
ASSSTGKRNEQF,TRBJ2-1,many,TRBV12-3/TRBV12-4
ASSPITGHTEAF,TRBJ1-1,many,TRBV5-1
ASSLGVATDTQY,TRBJ2-3,-,TRBV28
ASSLQRQGHGYT,TRBJ1-2,-,TRBV11-2
ASSLGDRDNQPQH,TRBJ1-5,-,TRBV28
ASSFTGDRDTGELF,TRBJ2-2,many,TRBV5-1
ASSLGSRDGELF,TRBJ2-2,-,TRBV5-8
ASSSSGADSYEQY,TRBJ2-7,many,TRBV2
ASSAEGPGGYT,TRBJ1-2,-,TRBV2
SASREHNEQF,TRBJ2-1,-,TRBV20-1
ASSQAPGQTPYGYT,TRBJ1-2,-,TRBV3-1
ASSLGQSSSYEQY,TRBJ2-7,many,TRBV7-2
ATGQGISGYT,TRBJ1-2,few,TRBV2
ASRRGLTGQGTEAF,TRBJ1-1,many,TRBV6-1
ASSEGQGNTIY,TRBJ1-3,few,TRBV6-4
ASSGTRVSGGSGELF,TRBJ2-2,many,TRBV5-1
ASTSRFGGTEAF,TRBJ1-1,many,TRBV2
ASSFPTSGGTDTQY,TRBJ2-3,many,TRBV6-2/TRBV6-3
ASRPTSGGRNEQF,TRBJ2-1,many,TRBV2
AWSGLAVHEQY,TRBJ2-7,-,TRBV30
STGAINQPQH,TRBJ1-5,-,TRBV20-1
SVGLLAGGPATQY,TRBJ2-5,many,TRBV29-1
ASSLEGAGKEPQH,TRBJ1-5,-,TRBV12-3/TRBV12-4
ASSHGGTGSQETQY,TRBJ2-5,many,TRBV4-1
ASSPGQVPYNEQF,TRBJ2-1,many,TRBV19
ASSITDIGRGGEKLF,TRBJ1-4,many,TRBV7-2
SASSGGGAGGGGQPQH,TRBJ1-5,-,TRBV20-1
AIIYGDGSSYEQY,TRBJ2-7,many,TRBV6-1
ASSFYAGGRAGTQY,TRBJ2-3,many,TRBV27
ASINYGIQY,TRBJ2-4,-,TRBV28
ASSLGMTSGGTDTQY,TRBJ2-3,many,TRBV28